This T cell receptor (beta chain) was observed in a study of regulatory T cells in long-lasting Graves disease. Investigators prepared the TCR beta libraries by applying iRepertoire HTBI primers and Arm-PCR of CDR3 regions. TCRdb reprocessed the multiplex PCR reads with MiXCR, giving one entry per CDR3 protein. The table shows about 310,000 distinct CDR3 sequences, with around 20% occurring only once. Germline V gene data show CDR1 as KGHSH and CDR2 as LQKENI. The V and J ends lost 3 bases and 4 bases respectively, with 10 bases between them. The CDR3 has 14 residues. In regard to this clonotype: Its target is not known.

Time point denoted: persistent/refractory GD, antithyroid drugs over 5 years with positive TRAb. After RNA was extracted from PBMCs, the TCR library was made from it. Patients came from an endocrinology department in Xi'an, China. Study findings and constraints: TCR diversity was lower in persistent Graves' patients than in newly diagnosed ones.

This TCR derives from a female donor with Graves disease. The specimen comprised peripheral blood mononuclear cells (PBMCs), sampled when the disease was refractory, from a patient treated with antithyroid drugs. The rearrangement uses TRBV18 and TRBJ1-5; no reliable D call. CDR3 coding DNA: TGTGCCAGCTCACCGGATGTGCGGAATCAGCCCCAGCATTTT. This gives the protein CASSPDVRNQPQHF.